The present T cell receptor (beta chain) was sequenced within a study of beta chain features in type 1 diabetes (dated 2018 in TCRdb). With respect to the entire study: Patients and healthy donors did not differ in mean age, gender distribution, total cell number or subset yield. A total of 85 million to 140 million sorted cells were examined across all samples, and a strong correlation was observed between cell number per subset and RNA yield. In the study, TCRB repertoires of sorted circulating CD4+ T cell subsets from recently diagnosed type 1 diabetes patients were compared with those of matched healthy donors. Naive and central memory subsets were obtained from all 30 or so donors, but regulatory and stem cell-like memory subsets were isolated from only 8 patients and 8 healthy donors. What the work shows at the level of the full study, not this receptor alone: In all four CD4+ subsets, TCRB CDR3 length was moderately but significantly shorter in type 1 diabetes patients. The naive, central memory and regulatory TCRB repertoires appeared to resemble one another more closely among patients than among healthy donors. PCR might favor shorter templates, but patient and control samples were amplified and corrected together, so any skew would affect both groups equally. Only small numbers of individuals were included in the HLA sub-analyses, which left unresolved whether HLA type had any influence on TCRB rearrangement. Because cDNA was sequenced instead of genomic DNA, highly expressing activated cells could be over-represented, though the groups showed no difference in activation or CD3 levels. At VDJ recombination sites, type 1 diabetes patients had fewer insertions and more deleted nucleotides, which implies abnormalities in thymic rearrangement.

This clone was seen more than once but under ten times. Its target antigen remains unknown. No quality values exist for individual bases; no much larger clone is one base distant. Its CDR3 holds 14 amino acids, cysteine through phenylalanine. CDR3 DNA only is kept here, 42 bases in frame from base 1. Deletion took 5 bases off V and 2 bases off J, with a span of 12 bases between the germline ends. CDR1 and CDR2, per the germline V gene (reference sequence), are SEHNR and FQNEAQ. All of the isolated RNA was reverse transcribed with the High Capacity cDNA Reverse Transcription Kit, so expressed TCRB transcripts were sequenced. Stem cell-like memory T cell samples underwent survey-depth immunoSEQ sequencing, averaging about 1.01 million total reads per sample. After sorted cells were lysed in RLT buffer, RNA was extracted with DNase-treated RNeasy Micro or Mini kits, with the choice depending on cell number. Each cell subset was processed separately to prevent cross-contamination, with patient and healthy donor samples processed together. The immunoSEQ multiplex PCR was used to amplify TCRB sequences from cDNA, generating 87-bp fragments that spanned the CDR3 region. The amplicons were sequenced using the Illumina HiSeq platform. The paper's data handling went like this. PCR bias was corrected computationally using synthetic template baselines, and reads within Hamming distance 2 were collapsed, with unmergeable singletons discarded. Reads were aligned to IMGT to assign V, D and J genes, CDR3 length, and insertions or deletions at six rearrangement sites. Within each subset, clonotype counts were normalized to sorted cell number, after which true diversity and Gini coefficients were computed with the tcR R package. The overlap coefficient, calculated on TCRB nucleotide sequences, was used to measure repertoire sharing. TCRdb's version of the immuneACCESS table is confined to in-frame rearrangements and falls short of the full clone set. An unresolved V gene accounts for under half of the shortfall where checked; the remainder is of unknown origin. For V, J and clone size, that table is used; D and trimming come from the DNA. Recorded for this sample are 40,000 to 55,000 clones; about 48% of them occurred a single time. The ten largest clones add up to around 0.13% of the sample.

Each donor gave one peripheral blood draw, averaging approximately 120 mL, which was collected into heparinised tubes. Naive, central memory, regulatory and stem cell-like memory CD4+ T cells were sorted on a BD FACSAria II using a panel including CD45RO, CCR7, CD25, CD127, CD95 and CD27. A purity above 98% was achieved for all sorted populations. PBMCs were separated immediately by Lymphoprep density gradient centrifugation and were stained directly, without being cultured. Samples were stained and sorted in pairs, with one healthy donor and one patient per experiment, so that batch effects were minimized.

The rearrangement joined TRBV7-9 to TRBJ2-5; tentative D gene TRBD2, with 6 bases matching. Sequenced input: stem cell memory CD4+ T cells from blood. The label giving this sample's cell subset or site can be read as: stem cell-like memory CD4+ T cells. This TCR was sampled from a man between 25 and 39 years old with type 1 diabetes. The DNA sequence is given as TGTGCCAGCAGCGTCGTCGGGGGACAAGAGACCCAGTACTTC. This encodes CASSVVGGQETQYF.